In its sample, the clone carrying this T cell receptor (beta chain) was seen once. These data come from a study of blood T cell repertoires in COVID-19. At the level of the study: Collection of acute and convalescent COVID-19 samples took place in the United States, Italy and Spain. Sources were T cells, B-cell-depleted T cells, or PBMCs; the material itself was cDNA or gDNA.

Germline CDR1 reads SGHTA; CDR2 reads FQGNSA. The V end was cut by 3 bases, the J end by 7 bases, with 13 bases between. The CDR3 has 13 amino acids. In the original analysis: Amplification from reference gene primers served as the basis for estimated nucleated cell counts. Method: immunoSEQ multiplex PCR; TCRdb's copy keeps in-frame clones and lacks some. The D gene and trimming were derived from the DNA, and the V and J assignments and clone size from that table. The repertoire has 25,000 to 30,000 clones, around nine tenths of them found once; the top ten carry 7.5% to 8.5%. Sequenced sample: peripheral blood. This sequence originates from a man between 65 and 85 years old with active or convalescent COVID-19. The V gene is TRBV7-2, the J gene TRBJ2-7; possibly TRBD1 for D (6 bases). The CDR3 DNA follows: TGTGCCAGCAGCTTGGGGATCCAGGGGGAGCAGTACTTC. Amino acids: CASSLGIQGEQYF.